These 30 T cell receptor beta chains were all obtained from the same sample, sequenced in a study of response to subunit inactivated influenza vaccine. TCRdb re-called the RT-PCR reads through MiXCR, storing one row per CDR3 protein. The table records approximately 290,000 distinct CDR3 sequences, approximately 23% of them present only once. Specimen: PBMCs from blood, collected about 19 months after vaccination. The receptors here all came from a man aged 45 to 70 who received an inactivated influenza vaccine.

This clonotype has at least ten counts. The chain joins TRBV27 to TRBJ1-5, with 7 bases aligning to TRBD1. This CDR3 comprises 14 residues. V lost 8 bases and J lost 4; bases outside the gene matches: 8. Germline V lookup: CDR1 MNHEY, CDR2 SMNVEV (reference sequence). The CDR3 nucleotides are TGTGCCAGCTGTCGACAGGGAGGGAATCAGCCCCAGCATTTT. As protein: CASCRQGGNQPQHF.

This clonotype showed up just a few times. This rearrangement joins TRBV4-3 to TRBJ2-7; no definite D call. The germline V gene has CDR1 LGHNA and CDR2 YSLEER. The CDR3 covers 14 residues. Between the trimmed V and J ends, which lost 1 base and 3 bases, there was a span of 10 bases. CDR3 DNA: TGCGCCAGCAGCCAAGTCCCTTCCTTCTACGAGCAGTACTTC. It yields the protein CASSQVPSFYEQYF.

A single count supports this clonotype. The chain has TRBV20-1 and TRBJ2-1, with TRBD2 as a possible D gene (6 bases). Trimming stripped 6 bases from V and 2 bases from J, with 20 bases between. The germline V gene encodes CDR1 DFQATT and CDR2 SNEGSKA (reference sequence). The CDR3 length is 16 residues. CDR3 sequence (DNA): TGCAGTGCCCCGATCGGCGGGGCACCCCCCTACAATGAGCAGTTCTTC. Amino acids: CSAPIGGAPPYNEQFF.

The chain couples TRBV4-1 to TRBJ2-7, with D perhaps TRBD2 (5 bases). The germline V and J ends were trimmed by 3 bases and 0 bases, with 12 bases remaining between them. CDR3 length: 15 amino acids. Per the germline V gene, CDR1 is MGHRA and CDR2 is YSYEKL. CDR3 sequence: CASSQGPGISYEQYF. For the CDR3, the DNA is TGCGCCAGCAGCCAGGGCCCGGGGATCTCCTACGAGCAGTACTTC.

The CDR3 loop is CASSSDGPSQPQHF. The CDR3 coding sequence is TGTGCCAGCAGCTCGGACGGCCCTAGTCAGCCCCAGCATTTT. The chain couples TRBV7-2 to TRBJ1-5; no definite D call. V dropped 4 bases and J dropped 6 bases, with 13 bases sitting between them. Germline CDR1 is SGHTA and CDR2 is FQGNSA. The CDR3 loop spans 14 amino acids. Looking up the rest from reference TRBV7-2 and TRBJ1-5 gives the full variable domain: GAGVSQSPSNKVTEKGKDVELRCDPISGHTALYWYRQSLGQGLEFLIYFQGNSAPDKSGLPSDRFSAERTGGSVSTLTIQRTQQEDSAVYLCASSSDGPSQPQHFGDGTRLSIL.

The CDR3 reads CASSYLTLDSNQPQHF. In nucleotides, the CDR3 is TGTGCCAGCAGTTACCTGACTTTGGATAGCAATCAGCCCCAGCATTTT. V and J are TRBV6-2 or TRBV6-3 and TRBJ1-5; the D is unclear. The ends were cut back, 2 bases at V and 0 bases at J, with 11 bases in the middle. Germline loops: CDR1 MNHEY, CDR2 SVGEGT. The CDR3 has 16 amino acids.

This clonotype was counted only a few times. The chain employs TRBV6-1 and TRBJ2-1, with TRBD2 matching over 11 bases. From germline, CDR1 is MNHNS and CDR2 SASEGT. The CDR3 is 14 amino acids. V lost 7 bases and J lost 7; bases outside the gene matches: 6. The chain's CDR3 is CASTGLAGKNEQFF. The CDR3 nucleotides read TGTGCCAGCACCGGACTAGCGGGTAAAAATGAGCAGTTCTTC.

The chain couples TRBV4-1 to TRBJ2-5, with D unclear. V lost 0 bases and J 5 bases, leaving 10 bases between the germline ends. The CDR3 sequence is 14 residues long. The germline CDR1 and CDR2 sequences are MGHRA and YSYEKL. The CDR3 DNA is TGCGCCAGCAGCCAAGATCCCATGGCTGAGACCCAGTACTTC. It is translated as CASSQDPMAETQYF.

This clonotype occurred a few times. At one boundary the junction diverges from the germline segment, which might be a read error. The chain combines TRBV2 with TRBJ2-2, with a tentative D call TRBD2 (5 bases). The CDR3 spans 13 residues. Germline loops: CDR1 SNHLY, CDR2 FYNNEI. CDR3 sequence reads: CARRTGGTGELFF. The DNA for the CDR3 is TGTGCCCGCAGGACTGGTGGCACCGGGGAGCTGTTTTTT.

This clonotype was counted only a few times. The chain is built from TRBV5-5 and TRBJ1-1, with D perhaps TRBD1 (6 bases). CDR1 and CDR2 from the germline V gene are SGHKS and YYEKEE (reference sequence). V lost 5 bases and J 2 bases, leaving 10 bases between the germline ends. This CDR3 region has 13 residues. The CDR3 reads CASRGHINTEAFF. The CDR3 DNA follows: TGTGCCAGCAGGGGACACATAAACACTGAAGCTTTCTTT. Using reference TRBV5-5 and TRBJ1-1 for the parts outside the CDR3, the full variable domain is DAGVTQSPTHLIKTRGQQVTLRCSPISGHKSVSWYQQVLGQGPQFIFQYYEKEERGRGNFPDRFSARQFPNYSSELNVNALLLGDSALYLCASRGHINTEAFFGQGTRLTVV.

This clonotype was counted between two and nine times. The chain is built from TRBV18 and TRBJ2-2; possible D gene TRBD2, 5 bases. The germline gives CDR1 KGHSH, CDR2 LQKENI. The CDR3 is made up of 14 amino acids. With 1 base removed from V and 5 bases from J, the gap between germline ends came to 8 bases. The CDR3 sequence is CASSPRPGTGELFF. Here the CDR3 DNA reads TGTGCCAGCTCACCACGTCCGGGGACCGGGGAGCTGTTTTTT. The entire variable domain, with the rest obtained from reference TRBV18 and TRBJ2-2, is as follows: NAGVMQNPRHLVRRRGQEARLRCSPMKGHSHVYWYRQLPEEGLKFMVYLQKENIIDESGMPKERFSAEFPKEGPSILRIQQVVRGDSAAYFCASSPRPGTGELFFGEGSRLTVL.

The chain employs TRBV5-4 and TRBJ2-5; D is ambiguous. The V gene's germline CDR1 is SGHNT and CDR2 YYREEE (reference sequence). This CDR3 has 15 amino acids. V shed 1 base and J shed 0 bases, with 10 bases lying between them. This chain's CDR3 is CASSLQMKDQETQYF. CDR3 nucleotides: TGTGCCAGCAGCTTGCAGATGAAGGACCAAGAGACCCAGTACTTC.

The chain recombines TRBV5-6 with TRBJ2-5, with a weak D call TRBD1 (6 bases). The V end was cut by 2 bases, the J end by 4 bases, with 15 bases between. This CDR3 is 15 amino acids long. The V gene's germline CDR1 is SGHDT and CDR2 YYEEEE. CDR3 amino acids: CASSLRSGVRETQYF. The DNA for the CDR3 is TGTGCCAGCAGCTTAAGATCAGGGGTCAGAGAGACCCAGTACTTC. The full variable domain, completed using reference TRBV5-6 and TRBJ2-5, is DAGVTQSPTHLIKTRGQQVTLRCSPKSGHDTVSWYQQALGQGPQFIFQYYEEEERQRGNFPDRFSGHQFPNYSSELNVNALLLGDSALYLCASSLRSGVRETQYFGPGTRLLVL.

This chain links TRBV4-2 with TRBJ1-6; 9 nucleotides agree with TRBD1. The V gene's germline CDR1 is LGHNA and CDR2 YNFKEQ. This CDR3 has 16 amino acids. Unmatched junction bases numbered 7, after V lost 7 bases and J lost 3 bases. The CDR3 DNA reads TGTGCCAGCACCCGGGACAGGGCTGACTATAATTCACCCCTCCACTTT. This sequence encodes CASTRDRADYNSPLHF.

This chain uses TRBV6-1 with TRBJ1-6; 8 bases map to TRBD1. Germline assignment: CDR1 MNHNS and CDR2 SASEGT. The CDR3 is made up of 15 amino acids. The J segment lost 9 bases and the V segment lost 6 bases, leaving 10 bases of the junction unmatched. CDR3 sequence: CASSTQGVGISPLHF. The CDR3 coding sequence is TGTGCCAGCAGCACACAGGGGGTTGGTATTTCACCCCTCCACTTT.

This clonotype was counted a few times. One junction end disagrees with the germline gene, perhaps due to a read error. The V and J genes are TRBV12-3 or TRBV12-4 and TRBJ2-5; 7 bases fit TRBD2. The CDR3 runs 13 residues. The CDR3 nucleotides are TGTGCCAGCAGTTTACCCCCTTCGCGGGAGAGGATCTTC. This sequence encodes CASSLPPSRERIF.

This chain links TRBV3-1 with TRBJ1-4; D call uncertain. CDR1 is LGHDT, CDR2 YNNKEL, per germline (reference sequence). The CDR3 runs 15 residues. The ends were cut back, 1 base at V and 7 bases at J, with 13 bases in the middle. The CDR3 reads CASSQVLAIGEKLFF. DNA for the CDR3: TGTGCCAGCAGCCAAGTTTTGGCAATCGGTGAAAAACTGTTTTTT.

J is TRBJ1-5 and V is TRBV10-3; no reliable D call. The CDR3 is 14 amino acids. Looked up from germline, CDR1 is ENHRY and CDR2 is SYGVKD. Trimming removed 2 bases from V and 4 bases from J, with 9 bases in between. CDR3 sequence (DNA): TGTGCCATCAGTGAGAACGGGGAAAATCAGCCCCAGCATTTT. This gives the protein CAISENGENQPQHF.

Many counts were recorded for this clonotype. The V and J genes are TRBV20-1 and TRBJ2-1; 11 bases agree with TRBD2. The CDR3 is 16 residues long. V lost 4 bases, J lost 4 bases, and 9 bases stayed unmatched. Germline CDR1 DFQATT, CDR2 SNEGSKA (reference sequence). Here the CDR3 DNA reads TGCAGTGCTAACCCCACTAGCGGGAGCCGATACAATGAGCAGTTCTTC. Translating it yields CSANPTSGSRYNEQFF.

This sequence joins TRBV4-1 and TRBJ1-4; no clear D gene. The V gene lost 5 bases and the J gene lost 1 base, with 14 bases spanning the gap. CDR3 length equals 16 residues. Germline values: CDR1 MGHRA, CDR2 YSYEKL. The CDR3 loop is CASSSEIGVTNEKLFF. CDR3 coding DNA: TGCGCCAGCAGCTCCGAAATTGGGGTAACTAATGAAAAACTGTTTTTT.

This clonotype was observed a handful of times. The chain carries TRBV3-1 and TRBJ2-7, with D possibly TRBD1 on 6 matching bases. V gave up 3 bases and J gave up 3 bases, with 15 bases separating them. The length of the CDR3 is 15 residues. Germline CDR1 LGHDT, CDR2 YNNKEL (reference sequence). The CDR3 DNA reads as TGTGCCAGCAGCCAGACCCAAACAGGGATCTACGAGCAGTACTTC. Its protein is CASSQTQTGIYEQYF.

In its sample, this clonotype was seen a few times. The rearrangement uses TRBV11-2 and TRBJ2-1; 7 bases agree with TRBD1. The CDR3 has 15 residues. Unmatched junction bases numbered 8, after V lost 6 bases and J lost 3 bases. Looked up from germline, CDR1 is SGHAT and CDR2 is FQNNGV. The CDR3 DNA is TGTGCCAGCAGACCCCTGACAGGGAACTACAATGAGCAGTTCTTC. This translates into CASRPLTGNYNEQFF.

The chain uses TRBV5-6 and TRBJ1-4; tentatively, D is TRBD1 (6 bases). The CDR3 has 15 amino acids. The germline V gene has CDR1 SGHDT and CDR2 YYEEEE. V lost 4 bases to trimming and J lost 6 bases, with 16 bases between them. The CDR3 here is CASSRGRTAYEKLFF. For the CDR3, the DNA is TGTGCCAGCAGCCGTGGACGGACAGCGTATGAAAAACTGTTTTTT.

CDR3: CASSVTGSGNTIYF. The CDR3, as DNA: TGTGCCAGCAGCGTTACAGGGTCTGGAAACACCATATATTTT. The chain carries TRBV7-8 and TRBJ1-3; a possible D gene is TRBD1 (6 bases). CDR1 and CDR2 from the germline V gene are SGHVS and FQNEAQ. V was trimmed by 5 bases and J by 1 base, leaving 9 bases between them. The CDR3 has 14 residues.

This clonotype was picked up a small number of times. The chain has TRBV20-1 and TRBJ1-3; 10 positions match TRBD1. Germline assignment: CDR1 DFQATT and CDR2 SNEGSKA (reference sequence). The CDR3 loop spans 16 amino acids. Germline trimming cut 1 base from V and 2 bases from J; bases unmatched to any gene: 5. CDR3 nucleotide sequence: TGCAGTGCTAGAGGGGGGGACAGGGGCGCTGGAAACACCATATATTTT. Encoded protein: CSARGGDRGAGNTIYF.

The genes are TRBV20-1 and TRBJ2-1, with a tentative D call TRBD2 (6 bases). Trimming took off 7 bases at V and 4 bases at J, with 11 bases between the two ends. The germline gives CDR1 DFQATT, CDR2 SNEGSKA (reference sequence). This CDR3 region has 12 residues. The CDR3 sequence is CSDTSLYNEQFF. CDR3 nucleotides: TGCAGTGACACTAGCCTTTACAATGAGCAGTTCTTC.

This clonotype was seen more than once but under ten times. One end of the junction does not line up with germline, which may come from a read error. This chain uses TRBV7-2 with TRBJ2-3; no reliable D call. The CDR3 is made up of 12 amino acids. Germline V gene data show CDR1 as SGHTA and CDR2 as FQGNSA. The CDR3 is CASSPPTDTQYF. The CDR3 DNA sequence: TGCGCCAGCAGCCCACCCACAGATACGCAGTATTTT.

The rearrangement uses TRBV7-9 and TRBJ2-7; no firm D call. The CDR3 contains 11 residues. Germline CDR1 and CDR2: SEHNR and FQNEAQ (reference sequence). The V end was cut by 2 bases, the J end by 5 bases, with 4 bases between. The CDR3 DNA is TGTGCCAGCAGCTTAATAGACGAGCAGTACTTC. Protein: CASSLIDEQYF.

The chain links TRBV15 to TRBJ2-5; a weak D match, TRBD1 (5 bases). V was shortened by 1 base and J by 5 bases, with 14 bases between the two germline ends. The CDR3 is 15 amino acids. Germline lookup yields CDR1 LNHNV and CDR2 YYDKDF (reference sequence). The CDR3 sequence is CATSRASQGEETQYF. As DNA, the CDR3 is TGTGCCACCAGCAGAGCATCCCAGGGTGAGGAGACCCAGTACTTC.

The table lists this clonotype with a few counts. The V and J genes are TRBV9 and TRBJ2-1, with D uncertain. V was cut by 0 bases and J by 0 bases, with 10 bases left in between. This CDR3 is 16 amino acids long. Germline V gene data show CDR1 as SGDLS and CDR2 as YYNGEE. This CDR3 reads CASSVGSRSSYNEQFF. CDR3 sequence (DNA): TGTGCCAGCAGCGTAGGTAGCAGATCCTCCTACAATGAGCAGTTCTTC.